Each of the 16 T cell receptor beta chains below was sequenced from the same sample in a study of shared clonotypes between healthy human individuals. The data were produced by immunoSEQ multiplex PCR, yet TCRdb's version contains in-frame clones alone and is incomplete. The sample records 850,000 to 1,100,000 clones, roughly 80% being singletons. The sequenced sample consisted of memory CD4+ T cells from PBMCs. Indicated subset: CD45RA-negative fraction. All receptors come from a man aged 18 to 30 in good health. Some clones in this sample may be carry-over from other donors' samples.

The V and J genes are TRBV4-1 and TRBJ2-7; 7 bases map to TRBD2. CDR1 and CDR2 from the germline V gene are MGHRA and YSYEKL. The V and J ends lost 0 bases and 3 bases, in that order; junction bases with no gene match: 8. This CDR3 region has 16 residues. CDR3 region: CASSQDTGGTIYEQYF. CDR3 DNA: TGCGCCAGCAGCCAAGATACGGGAGGCACGATCTACGAGCAGTACTTC.

The genes are TRBV5-1 and TRBJ1-3; no clear D. The CDR3 consists of 14 residues. From germline, CDR1 is SGHRS and CDR2 YFSETQ. V lost 4 bases, J lost 1 base, and 9 bases lay in between. In DNA form, the CDR3 reads TGCGCCAGCAGCGAAGAGGGTTCTGGAAACACCATATATTTT. Amino acid sequence: CASSEEGSGNTIYF.

The J gene is TRBJ2-7, the V gene TRBV11-2; 12 bases line up with TRBD2. The CDR3 length is 15 residues. CDR1 and CDR2 (germline): SGHAT, FQNNGV. The junction had 3 bases not matched to a gene; V was cut back by 4 bases and J by 2 bases. CDR3 protein: CASSSTSGRTYEQYF. The CDR3 nucleotides read TGTGCCAGCAGCTCAACTAGCGGGAGGACCTACGAGCAGTACTTC.

A note on this clone: Other DNA variants within this sample encode the same CDR3. The V and J genes are TRBV19 and TRBJ2-1; D perhaps matches TRBD2 (5 bases). The CDR3 contains 13 residues. Germline V gene data show CDR1 as LNHDA and CDR2 as SQIVND (reference sequence). The V end lost 5 bases, the J end lost 4 bases, and 9 bases lay between the germline ends. As DNA, the CDR3 is TGTGCCAGTAGTCCTCGGGGTTACAATGAGCAGTTCTTC. It yields the protein CASSPRGYNEQFF.

This chain joins TRBV28 and TRBJ2-5; no clear D gene. Judging by the DNA end, TRBJ2-7 fits better; the J call may be wrong. This CDR3 is 11 amino acids long. Germline V gene data show CDR1 as MDHEN and CDR2 as SYDVKM. For the CDR3, the DNA is TGTGCCAGCGGCGGTAGCTACGAGCAGTACTTC. This sequence encodes CASGGSYEQYF.

As to this clone: This likely traces to a read error, being one base from a far larger clone. This sequence joins TRBV28 and TRBJ2-5, with D unclear. The V end lost 3 bases, the J end lost 6 bases, and 14 bases lay between the germline ends. The CDR3 is 14 amino acids. Germline CDR1 reads MDHEN; CDR2 reads SYDVKM. The CDR3 DNA follows: TGTGCCAGCAGTTTTGCTTATAACGCTAAGACCCAGTACTTC. Its protein is CASSFAYNAKTQYF.

This chain uses TRBV27 with TRBJ2-1; the D gene is possibly TRBD2 (5 bases). CDR1 MNHEY and CDR2 SMNVEV come from the germline V gene (reference sequence). The CDR3 consists of 18 residues. Deletions cut 3 bases from V and 0 bases from J, with 18 bases between. The CDR3 region has the DNA TGTGCCAGCAGTTTCCGGGAACTGCCCCTCAGCTCCTACAATGAGCAGTTCTTC. Amino acids: CASSFRELPLSSYNEQFF.

The chain has TRBV19 and TRBJ2-6; D remains unclear. CDR1 and CDR2 from the germline V gene are LNHDA and SQIVND (reference sequence). The CDR3 has 14 amino acids. The V gene lost 3 bases and the J gene lost 0 bases, with 3 bases spanning the gap. The CDR3 bases are TGTGCCAGTAGTATGGTCTCTGGGGCCAACGTCCTGACTTTC. It translates to CASSMVSGANVLTF.

The chain couples TRBV28 to TRBJ2-3, with D maybe TRBD1 (6 bases). The CDR3 consists of 16 residues. CDR1 is MDHEN, CDR2 SYDVKM, per germline. Trimming cost V 3 bases and J 0 bases, with 13 bases left between them. The CDR3, as DNA: TGTGCCAGCAGTTTTTGGGGGCCGACAAGCACAGATACGCAGTATTTT. Its protein is CASSFWGPTSTDTQYF.

A single count supports this clone. The chain carries TRBV19 and TRBJ2-2, with TRBD2 identical over 8 bases. CDR3 length: 15 amino acids. The germline V gene encodes CDR1 LNHDA and CDR2 SQIVND (reference sequence). Trimming cost V 9 bases and J 5 bases; bases outside gene matches: 11. In nucleotides, the CDR3 is TGTGCCAGCAATAAGCGGGAGTTAGGGACCGGGGAGCTGTTTTTT. Encoded protein: CASNKRELGTGELFF.

This clone has only one observation. V and J are TRBV4-3 and TRBJ2-7; no firm D call. This CDR3 is 16 amino acids long. The V gene lost 1 base and the J gene lost 2 bases, with 15 bases spanning the gap. Germline CDR1 reads LGHNA; CDR2 reads YSLEER. CDR3 amino acids: CASSQGSRAYPYEQYF. CDR3 DNA: TGCGCCAGCAGCCAAGGTTCACGGGCTTATCCCTACGAGCAGTACTTC.

This clone showed up just a few times. CDR3 residues: CASSLAKDYNEQFF. The CDR3 bases are TGTGCCAGCAGCTTAGCTAAGGACTACAATGAGCAGTTCTTC. J is TRBJ2-1 and V is TRBV7-8; unclear D gene. Deletions cut 0 bases from V and 3 bases from J, with 6 bases between. The CDR3 covers 14 residues. Germline V gene data show CDR1 as SGHVS and CDR2 as FQNEAQ.

The chain employs TRBV28 and TRBJ1-5; a weak D match, TRBD1 (6 bases). Between the trimmed V and J ends, which lost 7 bases and 5 bases, there was a span of 18 bases. Germline CDR1 and CDR2: MDHEN and SYDVKM. The CDR3 has 15 residues. CDR3 coding DNA: TGTGCCAGCACCGGGGGGGCAGGGCTGGATCAGCCCCAGCATTTT. Protein product: CASTGGAGLDQPQHF.

The chain employs TRBV6-6 and TRBJ1-1; a weak D match, TRBD1 (6 bases). Germline CDR1 MNHNY, CDR2 SVGAGI (reference sequence). V lost 0 bases and J 6 bases, leaving 11 bases between the germline ends. The CDR3 totals 14 residues. CDR3 sequence (DNA): TGTGCCAGCAGTTACTCCGGACAGTTCGCTGAAGCTTTCTTT. This sequence encodes CASSYSGQFAEAFF.

This clone was detected only once. This chain connects TRBV5-8 to TRBJ1-2, with D possibly matching TRBD1 (5 bases). V lost 5 bases and J 1 base, leaving 12 bases between the germline ends. The CDR3 spans 14 residues. Germline V lookup: CDR1 SGHTS, CDR2 YDEGEE. For the CDR3, the DNA is TGTGCCAGCAGGCTAGTCGGGGGTAACTATGGCTACACCTTC. Encoded protein: CASRLVGGNYGYTF. Filled out from reference TRBV5-8 and TRBJ1-2, the complete variable domain reads EAGVTQSPTHLIKTRGQQATLRCSPISGHTSVYWYQQALGLGLQFLLWYDEGEERNRGNFPPRFSGRQFPNYSSELNVNALELEDSALYLCASRLVGGNYGYTFGSGTRLTVV.

This rearrangement joins TRBV4-1 to TRBJ2-4; TRBD2 might be the D (5 bases). The germline V and J ends were trimmed by 2 bases and 7 bases, with 18 bases remaining between them. The CDR3 extends over 16 amino acids. CDR1 and CDR2 from the germline V gene are MGHRA and YSYEKL. In DNA, the CDR3 is TGCGCCAGCAGCCAAACAACACGGGATCTTAGGAACATTCAGTACTTC. Translation: CASSQTTRDLRNIQYF.